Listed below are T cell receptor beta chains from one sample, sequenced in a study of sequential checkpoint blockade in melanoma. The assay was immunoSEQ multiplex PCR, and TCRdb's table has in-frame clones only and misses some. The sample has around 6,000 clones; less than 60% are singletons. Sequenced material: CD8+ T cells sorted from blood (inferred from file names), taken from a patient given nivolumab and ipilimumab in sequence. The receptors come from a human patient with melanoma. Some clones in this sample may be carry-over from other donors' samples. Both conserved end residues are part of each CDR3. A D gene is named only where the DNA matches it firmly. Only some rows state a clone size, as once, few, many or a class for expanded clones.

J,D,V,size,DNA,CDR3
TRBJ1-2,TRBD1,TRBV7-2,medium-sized,TGTGCCAGCAGCCTTGTCGTCGGACAGGGGGCTCCGAGGGGTGGCTACACCTTC,CASSLVVGQGAPRGGYTF
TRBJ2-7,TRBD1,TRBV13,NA,TGTGCCAGCAGCCGTAGACAGGGGTCCCCCTACGAGCAGTACTTC,CASSRRQGSPYEQYF
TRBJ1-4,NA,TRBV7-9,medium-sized,TGTGCCAGCAGCCCGGCTCGCGGCAGGGAAAATGAAAAACTGTTTTTT,CASSPARGRENEKLFF
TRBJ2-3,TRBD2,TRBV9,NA,TGTGCCAGCAGCGCCGGAGGACTAGCGGGGGCCCAATCTAGCACAGATACGCAGTATTTT,CASSAGGLAGAQSSTDTQYF
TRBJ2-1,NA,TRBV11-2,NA,TGTGCCAGCAGCTTAGACCGGGGGGCCCATGAGCAGTTCTTC,CASSLDRGAHEQFF
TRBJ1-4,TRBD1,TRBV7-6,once,TGTGCCAGCAGCACGGGACAGGGGGGTGAAAAACTGTTTTTT,CASSTGQGGEKLFF
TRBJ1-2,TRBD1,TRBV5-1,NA,TGCGCCAGCAGCTACCGGACAGGGAATTACTATGGCTACACCTTC,CASSYRTGNYYGYTF
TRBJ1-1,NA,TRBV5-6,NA,TGTGCCAGCAGCCCGGGGGACACTGAAGCTTTCTTT,CASSPGDTEAFF
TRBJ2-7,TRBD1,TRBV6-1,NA,TGTGCCAGCAGCGTGACAGGGGGCTCCTACGAGCAGTACTTC,CASSVTGGSYEQYF